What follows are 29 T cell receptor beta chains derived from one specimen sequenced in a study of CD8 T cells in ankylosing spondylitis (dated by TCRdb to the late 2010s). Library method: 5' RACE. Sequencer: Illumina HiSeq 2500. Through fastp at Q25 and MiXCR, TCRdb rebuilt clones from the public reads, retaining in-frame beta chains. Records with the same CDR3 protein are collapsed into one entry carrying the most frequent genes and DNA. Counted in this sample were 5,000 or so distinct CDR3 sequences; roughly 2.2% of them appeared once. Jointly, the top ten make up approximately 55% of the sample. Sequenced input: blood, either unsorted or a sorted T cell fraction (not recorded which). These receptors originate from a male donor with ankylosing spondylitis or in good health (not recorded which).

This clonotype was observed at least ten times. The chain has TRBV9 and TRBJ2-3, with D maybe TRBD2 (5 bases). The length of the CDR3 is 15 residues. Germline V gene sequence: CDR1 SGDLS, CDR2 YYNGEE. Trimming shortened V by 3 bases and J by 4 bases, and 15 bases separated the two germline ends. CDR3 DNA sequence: TGTGCCAGCAGCGGCCTAGAGAGGGCCTCAGATACGCAGTATTTT. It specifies CASSGLERASDTQYF.

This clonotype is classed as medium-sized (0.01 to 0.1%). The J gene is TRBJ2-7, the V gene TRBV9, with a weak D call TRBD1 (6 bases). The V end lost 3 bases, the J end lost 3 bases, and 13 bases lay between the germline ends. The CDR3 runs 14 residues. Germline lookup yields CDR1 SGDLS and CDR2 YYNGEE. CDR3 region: CASSDRDNFYEQYF. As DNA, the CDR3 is TGTGCCAGCAGCGACCGGGACAACTTCTACGAGCAGTACTTC.

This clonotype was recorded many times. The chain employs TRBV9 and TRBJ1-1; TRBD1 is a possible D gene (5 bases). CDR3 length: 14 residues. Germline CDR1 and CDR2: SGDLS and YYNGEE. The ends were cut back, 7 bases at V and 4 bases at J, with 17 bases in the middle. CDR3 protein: CASALGALSTEAFF. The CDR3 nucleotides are TGTGCCAGCGCCTTAGGGGCCCTGAGCACTGAAGCTTTCTTT.

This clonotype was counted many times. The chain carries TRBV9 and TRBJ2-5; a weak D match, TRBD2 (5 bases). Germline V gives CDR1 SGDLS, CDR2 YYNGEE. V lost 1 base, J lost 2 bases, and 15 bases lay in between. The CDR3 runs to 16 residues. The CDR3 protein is CASSVLEGEDQETQYF. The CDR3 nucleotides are TGTGCCAGCAGCGTATTAGAGGGAGAGGATCAAGAGACCCAGTACTTC. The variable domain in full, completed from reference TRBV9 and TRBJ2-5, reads DSGVTQTPKHLITATGQRVTLRCSPRSGDLSVYWYQQSLDQGLQFLIQYYNGEERAKGNILERFSAQQFPDLHSELNLSSLELGDSALYFCASSVLEGEDQETQYFGPGTRLLVL.

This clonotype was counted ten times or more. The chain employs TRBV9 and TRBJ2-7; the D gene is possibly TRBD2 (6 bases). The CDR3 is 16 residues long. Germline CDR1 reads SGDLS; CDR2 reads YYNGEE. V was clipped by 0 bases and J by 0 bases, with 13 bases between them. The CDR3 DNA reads TGTGCCAGCAGCGTAGGGTCCGCGGGAAGCTCCTACGAGCAGTACTTC. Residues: CASSVGSAGSSYEQYF. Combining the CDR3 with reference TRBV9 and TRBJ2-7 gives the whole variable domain DSGVTQTPKHLITATGQRVTLRCSPRSGDLSVYWYQQSLDQGLQFLIQYYNGEERAKGNILERFSAQQFPDLHSELNLSSLELGDSALYFCASSVGSAGSSYEQYFGPGTRLTVT.

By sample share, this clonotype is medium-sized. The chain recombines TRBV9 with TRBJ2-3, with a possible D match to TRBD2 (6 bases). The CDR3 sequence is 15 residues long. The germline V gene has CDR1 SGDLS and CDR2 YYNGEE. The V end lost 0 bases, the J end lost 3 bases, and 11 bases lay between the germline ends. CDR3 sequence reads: CASSVGVGGTDTQYF. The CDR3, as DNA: TGTGCCAGCAGCGTAGGGGTTGGAGGGACAGATACGCAGTATTTT. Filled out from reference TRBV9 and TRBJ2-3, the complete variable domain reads DSGVTQTPKHLITATGQRVTLRCSPRSGDLSVYWYQQSLDQGLQFLIQYYNGEERAKGNILERFSAQQFPDLHSELNLSSLELGDSALYFCASSVGVGGTDTQYFGPGTRLTVL.

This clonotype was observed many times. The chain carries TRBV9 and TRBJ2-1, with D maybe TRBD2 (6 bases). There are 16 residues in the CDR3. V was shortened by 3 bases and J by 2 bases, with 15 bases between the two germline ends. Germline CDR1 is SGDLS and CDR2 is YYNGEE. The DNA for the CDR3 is TGTGCCAGCAGCGGCACGGAGGGAGTCACCTACAATGAGCAGTTCTTC. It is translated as CASSGTEGVTYNEQFF. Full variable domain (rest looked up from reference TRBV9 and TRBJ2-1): DSGVTQTPKHLITATGQRVTLRCSPRSGDLSVYWYQQSLDQGLQFLIQYYNGEERAKGNILERFSAQQFPDLHSELNLSSLELGDSALYFCASSGTEGVTYNEQFFGPGTRLTVL.

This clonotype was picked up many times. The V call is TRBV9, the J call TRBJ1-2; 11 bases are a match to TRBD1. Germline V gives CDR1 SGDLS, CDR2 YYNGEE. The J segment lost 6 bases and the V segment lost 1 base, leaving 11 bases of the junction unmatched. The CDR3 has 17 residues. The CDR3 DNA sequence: TGTGCCAGCAGCGTATCCACCACGGACAGGGGGCGCGATGGCTACACCTTC. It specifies CASSVSTTDRGRDGYTF.

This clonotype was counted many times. As DNA, the CDR3 is TGTGCCAGCAGCGACGGGACTAGCGGGTACGAGCAGTACTTC. Its protein is CASSDGTSGYEQYF. V usage is TRBV9 and J usage is TRBJ2-7; 12 bases agree with TRBD2. Germline trimming cut 3 bases from V and 4 bases from J; bases unmatched to any gene: 2. The germline gives CDR1 SGDLS, CDR2 YYNGEE. The CDR3 runs to 14 residues. Using reference TRBV9 and TRBJ2-7 for the parts outside the CDR3, the full variable domain is DSGVTQTPKHLITATGQRVTLRCSPRSGDLSVYWYQQSLDQGLQFLIQYYNGEERAKGNILERFSAQQFPDLHSELNLSSLELGDSALYFCASSDGTSGYEQYFGPGTRLTVT.

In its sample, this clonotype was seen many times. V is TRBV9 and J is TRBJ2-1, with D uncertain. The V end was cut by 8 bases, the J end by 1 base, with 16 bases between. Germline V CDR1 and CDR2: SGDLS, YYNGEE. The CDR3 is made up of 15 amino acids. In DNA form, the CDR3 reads TGTGCCAGTGGTGGCGGTGGGTTGTCCTACAATGAGCAGTTCTTC. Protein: CASGGGGLSYNEQFF.

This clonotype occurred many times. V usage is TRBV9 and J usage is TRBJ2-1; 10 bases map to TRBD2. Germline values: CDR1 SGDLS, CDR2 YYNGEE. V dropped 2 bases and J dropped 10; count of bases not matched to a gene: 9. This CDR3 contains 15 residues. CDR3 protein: CASSVEREGLLEQFF. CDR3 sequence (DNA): TGTGCCAGCAGCGTCGAGCGGGAGGGCCTCTTAGAGCAGTTCTTC.

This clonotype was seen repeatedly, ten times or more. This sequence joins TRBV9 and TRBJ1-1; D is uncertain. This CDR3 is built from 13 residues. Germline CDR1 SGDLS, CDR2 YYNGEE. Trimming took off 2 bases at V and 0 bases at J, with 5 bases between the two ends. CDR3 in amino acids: CASSVALNTEAFF. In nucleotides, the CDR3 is TGTGCCAGCAGCGTTGCCCTGAACACTGAAGCTTTCTTT. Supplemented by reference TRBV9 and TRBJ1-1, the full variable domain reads DSGVTQTPKHLITATGQRVTLRCSPRSGDLSVYWYQQSLDQGLQFLIQYYNGEERAKGNILERFSAQQFPDLHSELNLSSLELGDSALYFCASSVALNTEAFFGQGTRLTVV.

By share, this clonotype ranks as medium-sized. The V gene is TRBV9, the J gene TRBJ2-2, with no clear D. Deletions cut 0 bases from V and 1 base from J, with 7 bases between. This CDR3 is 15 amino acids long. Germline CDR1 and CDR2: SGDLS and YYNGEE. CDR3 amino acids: CASSVGSLNTGELFF. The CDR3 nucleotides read TGTGCCAGCAGCGTAGGGAGCTTGAACACCGGGGAGCTGTTTTTT.

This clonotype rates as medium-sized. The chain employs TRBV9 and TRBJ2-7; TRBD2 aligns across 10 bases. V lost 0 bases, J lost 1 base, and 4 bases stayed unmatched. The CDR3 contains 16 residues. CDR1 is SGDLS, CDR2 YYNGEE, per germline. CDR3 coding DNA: TGTGCCAGCAGCGTAGGAGCAGCGGGAGGGTCCTACGAGCAGTACTTC. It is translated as CASSVGAAGGSYEQYF.

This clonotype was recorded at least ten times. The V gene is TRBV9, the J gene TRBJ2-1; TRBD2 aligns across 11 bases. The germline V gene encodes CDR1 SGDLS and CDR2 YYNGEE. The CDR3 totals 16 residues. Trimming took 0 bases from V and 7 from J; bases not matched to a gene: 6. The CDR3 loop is CASSVGGLAGGNEQFF. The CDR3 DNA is TGTGCCAGCAGCGTAGGTGGTCTAGCGGGAGGTAATGAGCAGTTCTTC.

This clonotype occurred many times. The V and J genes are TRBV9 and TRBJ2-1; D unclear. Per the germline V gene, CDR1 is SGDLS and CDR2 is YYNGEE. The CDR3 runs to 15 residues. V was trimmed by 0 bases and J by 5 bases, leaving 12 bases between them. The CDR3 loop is CASSVEVTRDNEQFF. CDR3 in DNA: TGTGCCAGCAGCGTAGAGGTAACCCGAGACAATGAGCAGTTCTTC.

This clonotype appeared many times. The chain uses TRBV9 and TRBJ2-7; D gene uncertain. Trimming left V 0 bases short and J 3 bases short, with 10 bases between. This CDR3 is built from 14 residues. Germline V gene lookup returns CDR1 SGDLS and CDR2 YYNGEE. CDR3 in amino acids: CASSVEGSVYEQYF. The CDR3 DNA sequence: TGTGCCAGCAGCGTAGAGGGTTCAGTCTACGAGCAGTACTTC. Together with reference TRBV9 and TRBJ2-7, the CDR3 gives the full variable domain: DSGVTQTPKHLITATGQRVTLRCSPRSGDLSVYWYQQSLDQGLQFLIQYYNGEERAKGNILERFSAQQFPDLHSELNLSSLELGDSALYFCASSVEGSVYEQYFGPGTRLTVT.

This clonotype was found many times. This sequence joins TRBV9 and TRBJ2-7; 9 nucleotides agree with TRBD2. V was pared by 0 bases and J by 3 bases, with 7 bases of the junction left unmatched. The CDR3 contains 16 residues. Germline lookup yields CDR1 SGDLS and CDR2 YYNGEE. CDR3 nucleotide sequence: TGTGCCAGCAGCGTAGGGGGTAGCGGGAGTGTCTACGAGCAGTACTTC. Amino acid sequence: CASSVGGSGSVYEQYF.

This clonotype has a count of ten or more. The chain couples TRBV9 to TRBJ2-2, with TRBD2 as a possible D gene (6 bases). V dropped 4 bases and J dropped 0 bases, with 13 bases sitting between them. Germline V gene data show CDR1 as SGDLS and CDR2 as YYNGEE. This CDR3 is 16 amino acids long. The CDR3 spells CASSLGLVANTGELFF. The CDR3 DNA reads TGTGCCAGCAGCCTGGGACTCGTCGCGAACACCGGGGAGCTGTTTTTT.

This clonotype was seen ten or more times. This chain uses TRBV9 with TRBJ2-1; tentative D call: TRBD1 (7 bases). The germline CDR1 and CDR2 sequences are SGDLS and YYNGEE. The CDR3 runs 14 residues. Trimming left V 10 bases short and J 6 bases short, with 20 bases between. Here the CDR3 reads CAGSEGAGSNEQFF. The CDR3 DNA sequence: TGTGCCGGCTCAGAGGGGGCGGGATCCAATGAGCAGTTCTTC.

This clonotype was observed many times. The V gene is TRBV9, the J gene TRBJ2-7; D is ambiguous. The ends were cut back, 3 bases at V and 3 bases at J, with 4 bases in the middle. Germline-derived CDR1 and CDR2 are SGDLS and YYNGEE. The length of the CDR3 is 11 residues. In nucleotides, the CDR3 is TGTGCCAGCAGCGCTGGCTACGAGCAGTACTTC. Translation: CASSAGYEQYF.

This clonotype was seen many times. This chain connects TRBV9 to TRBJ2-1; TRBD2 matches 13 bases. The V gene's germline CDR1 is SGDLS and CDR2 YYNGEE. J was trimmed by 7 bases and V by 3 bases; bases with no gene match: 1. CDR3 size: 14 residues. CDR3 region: CASSAGLAGNEQFF. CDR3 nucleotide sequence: TGTGCCAGCAGCGCGGGACTAGCGGGAAATGAGCAGTTCTTC. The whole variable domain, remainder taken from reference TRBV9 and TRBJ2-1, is DSGVTQTPKHLITATGQRVTLRCSPRSGDLSVYWYQQSLDQGLQFLIQYYNGEERAKGNILERFSAQQFPDLHSELNLSSLELGDSALYFCASSAGLAGNEQFFGPGTRLTVL.

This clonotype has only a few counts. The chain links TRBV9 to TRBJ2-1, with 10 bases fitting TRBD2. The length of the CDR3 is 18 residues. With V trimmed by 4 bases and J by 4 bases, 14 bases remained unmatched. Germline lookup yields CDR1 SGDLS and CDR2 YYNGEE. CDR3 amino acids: CASSPSSGRGGGYNEQFF. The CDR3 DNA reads TGTGCCAGCAGCCCCTCTAGCGGGAGAGGTGGGGGATACAATGAGCAGTTCTTC.

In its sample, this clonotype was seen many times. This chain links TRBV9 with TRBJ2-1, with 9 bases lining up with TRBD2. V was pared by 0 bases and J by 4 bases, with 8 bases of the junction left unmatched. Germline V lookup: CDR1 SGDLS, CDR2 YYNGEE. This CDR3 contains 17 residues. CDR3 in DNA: TGTGCCAGCAGCGTAGTGGTAGCGGGAGCTTCTTACAATGAGCAGTTCTTC. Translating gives CASSVVVAGASYNEQFF.

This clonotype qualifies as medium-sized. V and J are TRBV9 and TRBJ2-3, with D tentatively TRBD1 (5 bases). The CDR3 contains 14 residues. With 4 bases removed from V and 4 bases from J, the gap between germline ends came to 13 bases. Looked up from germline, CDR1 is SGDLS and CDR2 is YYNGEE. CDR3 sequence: CASSPGSYADTQYF. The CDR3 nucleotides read TGTGCCAGCAGCCCAGGGTCTTACGCAGATACGCAGTATTTT. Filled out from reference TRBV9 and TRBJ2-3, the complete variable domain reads DSGVTQTPKHLITATGQRVTLRCSPRSGDLSVYWYQQSLDQGLQFLIQYYNGEERAKGNILERFSAQQFPDLHSELNLSSLELGDSALYFCASSPGSYADTQYFGPGTRLTVL.

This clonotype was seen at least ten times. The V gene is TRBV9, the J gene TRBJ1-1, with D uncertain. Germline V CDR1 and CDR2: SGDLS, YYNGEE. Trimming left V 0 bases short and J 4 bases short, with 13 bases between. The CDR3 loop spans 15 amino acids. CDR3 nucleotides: TGTGCCAGCAGCGTAGGTCAGGAGGCGTCCACTGAAGCTTTCTTT. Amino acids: CASSVGQEASTEAFF.

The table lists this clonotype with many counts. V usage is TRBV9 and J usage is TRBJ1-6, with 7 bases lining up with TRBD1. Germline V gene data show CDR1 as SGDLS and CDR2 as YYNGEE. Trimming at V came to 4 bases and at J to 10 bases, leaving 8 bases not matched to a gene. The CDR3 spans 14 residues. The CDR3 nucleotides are TGTGCCAGCAGCTCGACAGGGTTGGAGTCACCCCTCCACTTT. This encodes CASSSTGLESPLHF.

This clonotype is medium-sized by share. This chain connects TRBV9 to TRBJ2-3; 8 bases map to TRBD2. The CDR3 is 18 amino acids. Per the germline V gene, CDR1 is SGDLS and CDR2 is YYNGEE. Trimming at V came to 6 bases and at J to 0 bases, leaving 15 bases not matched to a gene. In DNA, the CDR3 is TGTGCCAGCACCAGGGGTGGGACTAGGGGATACAGCACAGATACGCAGTATTTT. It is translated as CASTRGGTRGYSTDTQYF.

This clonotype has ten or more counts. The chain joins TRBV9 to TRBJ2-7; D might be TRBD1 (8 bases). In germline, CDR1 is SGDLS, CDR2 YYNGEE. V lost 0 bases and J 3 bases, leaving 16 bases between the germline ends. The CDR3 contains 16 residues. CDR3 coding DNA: TGTGCCAGCAGCGTAGGGGGGGGACAGGCCAACTACGAGCAGTACTTC. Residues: CASSVGGGQANYEQYF.